There are a few counts of the clone carrying this T cell receptor (beta chain). What it binds is not known. The sample originates from a study of response to subunit inactivated influenza vaccine. Broader study findings: Authors suggested each seasonal flu vaccination may recruit only limited numbers of new T cells.

MiXCR was run by TCRdb on the RT-PCR reads, yielding one entry per CDR3 protein. In the table there are some 500,000 distinct CDR3 sequences, about 17% of which are singletons. This TCR derives from a man between 50 and 69 years old who received an inactivated influenza vaccine. The input for sequencing was CD4+ T cells sorted from PBMCs, taken around 25 months after vaccination.

CDR3 nucleotide sequence: TGTGCCAGCAGCTTCTTTCAGCGGGGGGGCGATGAGCAGTTCTTC. It codes for CASSFFQRGGDEQFF. V is TRBV11-2 and J is TRBJ2-1; TRBD2 aligns across 10 bases. With 3 bases clipped from V and 8 bases from J, the junction kept 7 bases outside the gene matches. The CDR3 contains 15 residues. CDR1 is SGHAT, CDR2 FQNNGV, per germline.